The sequence of this TCR beta chain was determined in a study of Graves' ophthalmopathy and Graves' hyperthyroidism. Ineligible for inclusion were patients with other autoimmune diseases, uncontrolled infections, pregnancy or lactation. This clonotype occurred a few times. Its antigen is as yet unknown. Study-wide results and caveats: Detection in blood was also observed for most expanded thyroid clonotypes above 0.001 frequency.

Germline CDR1 MDHEN, CDR2 SYDVKM. With V trimmed by 6 bases and J by 4 bases, 6 bases remained unmatched. This CDR3 has 14 residues. Transcripts of RNA were the source for amplifying TCR beta CDR3 regions. Second-round multiplex PCR came after first-round RT-PCR with HTBI primers. TCRdb independently ran MiXCR on the multiplex PCR reads; one entry per CDR3 protein. The table has over a million distinct CDR3 sequences, about 36% seen once. The sequencing sample was made of peripheral blood or thyroid tissue (not recorded which). The rearrangement joins TRBV28 to TRBJ1-2; 9 bases match TRBD1. The receptor comes from an adult man with Graves' hyperthyroidism. The CDR3 loop is CASRGTGSLYGYTF. The CDR3 nucleotides read TGTGCCAGCAGGGGGACAGGGAGTCTCTATGGCTACACCTTC.